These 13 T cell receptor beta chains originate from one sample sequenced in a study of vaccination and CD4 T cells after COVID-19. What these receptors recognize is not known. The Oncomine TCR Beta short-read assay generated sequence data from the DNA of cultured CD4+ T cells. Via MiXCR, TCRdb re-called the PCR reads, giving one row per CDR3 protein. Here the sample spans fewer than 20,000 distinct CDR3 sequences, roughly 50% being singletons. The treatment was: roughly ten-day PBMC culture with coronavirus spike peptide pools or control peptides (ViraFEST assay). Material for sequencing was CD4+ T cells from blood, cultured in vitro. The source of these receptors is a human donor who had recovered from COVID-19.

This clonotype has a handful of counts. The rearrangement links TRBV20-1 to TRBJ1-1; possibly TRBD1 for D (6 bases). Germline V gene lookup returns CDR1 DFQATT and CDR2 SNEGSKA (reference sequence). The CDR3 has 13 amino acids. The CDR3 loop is CSGQDSGNTEAFF. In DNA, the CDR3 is TGCAGCGGGCAGGACAGCGGGAACACTGAAGCTTTCTTT.

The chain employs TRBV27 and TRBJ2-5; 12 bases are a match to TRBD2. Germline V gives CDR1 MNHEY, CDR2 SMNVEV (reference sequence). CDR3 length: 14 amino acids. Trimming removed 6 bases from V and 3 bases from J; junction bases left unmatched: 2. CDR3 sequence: CASRGLAGKETQYF. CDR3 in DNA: TGTGCCAGCAGAGGACTAGCGGGAAAAGAGACCCAGTACTTC.

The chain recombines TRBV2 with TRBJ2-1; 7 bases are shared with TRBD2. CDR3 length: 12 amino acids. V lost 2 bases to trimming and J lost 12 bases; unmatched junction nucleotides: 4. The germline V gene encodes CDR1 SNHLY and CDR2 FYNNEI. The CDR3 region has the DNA TGTGCCAGCAGTGAAACGGCGGGAGTGCAGTTCTTC. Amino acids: CASSETAGVQFF.

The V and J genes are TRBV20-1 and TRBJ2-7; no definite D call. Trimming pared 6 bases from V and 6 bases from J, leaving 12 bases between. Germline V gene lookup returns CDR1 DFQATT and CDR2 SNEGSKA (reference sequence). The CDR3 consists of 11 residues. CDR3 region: CSAKDVGEQYF. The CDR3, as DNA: TGCAGTGCCAAAGACGTGGGCGAGCAGTACTTC.

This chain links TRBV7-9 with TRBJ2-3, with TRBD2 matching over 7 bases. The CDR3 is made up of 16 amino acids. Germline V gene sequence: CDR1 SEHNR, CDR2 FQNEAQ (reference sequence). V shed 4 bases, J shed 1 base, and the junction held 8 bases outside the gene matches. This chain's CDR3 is CASSSWTRRRTDTQYF. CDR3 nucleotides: TGTGCCAGCAGCTCCTGGACTAGACGGCGCACAGATACGCAGTATTTT.

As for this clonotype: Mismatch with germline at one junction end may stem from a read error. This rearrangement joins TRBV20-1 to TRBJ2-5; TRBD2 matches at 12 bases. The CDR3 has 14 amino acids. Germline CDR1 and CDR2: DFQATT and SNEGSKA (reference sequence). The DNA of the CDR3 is TGCAGTGCTCGCGGACTAGCGGGAATAGAGACCGAGTACTTC. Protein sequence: CSARGLAGIETEYF.

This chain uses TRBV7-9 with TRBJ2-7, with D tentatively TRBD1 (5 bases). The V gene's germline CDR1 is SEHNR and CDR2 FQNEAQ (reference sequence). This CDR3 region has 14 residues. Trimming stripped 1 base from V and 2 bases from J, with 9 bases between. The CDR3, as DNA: TGTGCCAGCAGCTTAGTCCAGGACACCTACGAGCAGTACTTC. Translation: CASSLVQDTYEQYF.

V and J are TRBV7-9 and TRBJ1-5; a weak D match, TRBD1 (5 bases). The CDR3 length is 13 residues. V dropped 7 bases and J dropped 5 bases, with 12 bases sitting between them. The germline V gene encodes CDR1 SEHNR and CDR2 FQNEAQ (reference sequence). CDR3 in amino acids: CASNQGLDQPQHF. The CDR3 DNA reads TGTGCCAGCAACCAGGGATTGGATCAGCCCCAGCATTTT.

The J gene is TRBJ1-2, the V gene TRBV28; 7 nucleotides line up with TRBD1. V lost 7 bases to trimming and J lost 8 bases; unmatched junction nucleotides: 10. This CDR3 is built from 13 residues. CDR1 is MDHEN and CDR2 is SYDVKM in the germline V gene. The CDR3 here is CASTLTGAGGYTF. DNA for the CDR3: TGTGCCAGCACCCTAACAGGGGCGGGGGGCTACACCTTC.

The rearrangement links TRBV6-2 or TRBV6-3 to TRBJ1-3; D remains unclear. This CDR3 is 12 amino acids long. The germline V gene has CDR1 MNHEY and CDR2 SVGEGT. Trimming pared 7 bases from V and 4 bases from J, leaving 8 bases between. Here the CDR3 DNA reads TGTGCCAGCACCGACCCCGGAAACACCATATATTTT. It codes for CASTDPGNTIYF.

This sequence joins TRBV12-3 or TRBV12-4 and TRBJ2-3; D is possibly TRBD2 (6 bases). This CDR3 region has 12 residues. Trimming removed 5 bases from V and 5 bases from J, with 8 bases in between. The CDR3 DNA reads TGTGCCAGCAGTCTGCGGGGAGATACGCAGTATTTT. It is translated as CASSLRGDTQYF.

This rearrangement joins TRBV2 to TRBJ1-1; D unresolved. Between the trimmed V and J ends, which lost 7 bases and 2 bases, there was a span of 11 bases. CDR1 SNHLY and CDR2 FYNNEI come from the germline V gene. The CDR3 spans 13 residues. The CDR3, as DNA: TGTGCCAGCAATCGACACCCTAACACTGAAGCTTTCTTT. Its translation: CASNRHPNTEAFF.

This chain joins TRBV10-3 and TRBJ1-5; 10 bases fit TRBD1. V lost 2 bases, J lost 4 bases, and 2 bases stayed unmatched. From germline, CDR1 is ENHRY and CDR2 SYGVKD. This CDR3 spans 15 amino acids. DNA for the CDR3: TGTGCCATCAGTGAGAGGACAGGGGGAAATCAGCCCCAGCATTTT. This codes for CAISERTGGNQPQHF.